This T cell receptor (beta chain) comes out of a study of beta chain features in type 1 diabetes. Study findings and constraints: In cDNA sequencing, cells with high TCR expression could be over-represented.

V was trimmed by 2 bases and J by 10 bases, leaving 9 bases between them. Germline V gene lookup returns CDR1 SGHTA and CDR2 FQGNSA. The length of the CDR3 is 13 residues. This clone has ten or more counts. The target antigen is unknown. Investigators reverse transcribed all isolated RNA, so they sequenced expressed TCRB transcripts. Produced via immunoSEQ multiplex PCR; TCRdb's table is partial and in-frame only. The repertoire holds a few hundred thousand clones, with roughly 15% as singletons. V usage is TRBV7-2 and J usage is TRBJ1-6; D is unclear. Sequences were obtained from central memory CD4+ T cells from blood. This TCR was sampled from a man aged 25-40 years in good health. CDR3 in amino acids: CASSLFGKSPLHF. CDR3 DNA sequence: TGTGCCAGCAGCTTATTCGGGAAATCACCCCTCCACTTT. Complete variable domain (other parts from reference TRBV7-2 and TRBJ1-6): GAGVSQSPSNKVTEKGKDVELRCDPISGHTALYWYRQSLGQGLEFLIYFQGNSAPDKSGLPSDRFSAERTGGSVSTLTIQRTQQEDSAVYLCASSLFGKSPLHFGNGTRLTVT.